This T cell receptor beta chain was sequenced during a study of cytomegalovirus exposure and HLA in healthy donors. Study-wide points: Compared with the approximately 680-donor mean, an Asian-associated ancestry cluster reportedly had fewer N-insertions, according to a later analysis.

This clone came up once. Its target is not known. V lost 4 bases and J lost 3; bases outside the gene matches: 8. CDR3 length equals 16 residues. The germline CDR1 and CDR2 sequences are SGHNT and YYREEE (reference sequence). The PCR made use of 60 Vbeta and 13 Jbeta primers. Produced via immunoSEQ multiplex PCR; TCRdb's table is partial and in-frame only. The sample includes 110,000 to 150,000 clones, roughly 80% of them seen just once. The specimen was PBMCs. The chain carries TRBV5-4 and TRBJ2-1, with 9 bases identical to TRBD2. The TCR originated in a man in his forties in good health and CMV-seropositive. CDR3 sequence (DNA): TGTGCCAGCAGCGTGACTAGCGGAGGGTTCTACAATGAGCAGTTCTTC. Its translation is CASSVTSGGFYNEQFF.